The sequence of this T cell receptor beta chain was determined in a study of radiation and T cells in renal cell carcinoma. Time point of the sample: blood 4 weeks post-SBRT, at nephrectomy. Treatment here: 15 Gy SBRT to primary tumor, nephrectomy 4 weeks later. Profiled with immunoSEQ multiplex PCR; TCRdb holds only in-frame clones, not every one. This sample carries over 120,000 clones, around 88% of them seen once, and the ten largest clones take about 17%. The source of this sequence is a woman aged 45-59 years with renal cell carcinoma. The source material was blood, sampled from a patient whose treatment included radiotherapy and nephrectomy.

CDR3: CASSPDRVDGYTF. CDR3 in DNA: TGTGCCAGCAGCCCGGACAGGGTGGATGGCTACACCTTC. V is TRBV5-4 and J is TRBJ1-2, with 8 bases lining up with TRBD1. CDR1 SGHNT and CDR2 YYREEE come from the germline V gene (reference sequence). The CDR3 contains 13 residues. With 4 bases clipped from V and 6 bases from J, the junction kept 5 bases outside the gene matches.